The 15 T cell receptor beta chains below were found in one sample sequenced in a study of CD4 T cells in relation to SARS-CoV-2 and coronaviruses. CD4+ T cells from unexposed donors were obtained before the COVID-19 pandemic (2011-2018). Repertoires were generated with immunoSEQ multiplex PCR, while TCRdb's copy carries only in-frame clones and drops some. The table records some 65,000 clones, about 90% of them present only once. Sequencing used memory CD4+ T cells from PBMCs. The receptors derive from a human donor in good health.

This CDR3 is CASSLEGGNTEAFF. CDR3 nucleotide sequence: TGTGCCAGCAGTTTAGAGGGGGGGAACACTGAAGCTTTCTTT. V and J are TRBV6-6 and TRBJ1-1; D is perhaps TRBD1 (6 bases). The germline gives CDR1 MNHNY, CDR2 SVGAGI (reference sequence). V shed 4 bases and J shed 1 base, with 10 bases lying between them. CDR3 size: 14 residues.

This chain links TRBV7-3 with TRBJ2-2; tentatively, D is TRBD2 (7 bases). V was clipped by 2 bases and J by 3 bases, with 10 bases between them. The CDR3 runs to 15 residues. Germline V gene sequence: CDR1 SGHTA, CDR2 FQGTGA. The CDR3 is CASSLGRGDTGELFF. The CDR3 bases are TGTGCCAGCAGCTTAGGGAGGGGGGACACCGGGGAGCTGTTTTTT.

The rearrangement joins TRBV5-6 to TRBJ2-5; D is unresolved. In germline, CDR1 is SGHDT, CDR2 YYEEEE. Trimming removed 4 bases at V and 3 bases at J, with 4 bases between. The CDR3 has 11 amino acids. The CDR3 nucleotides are TGTGCCAGCAGCGAAAAAGAGACCCAGTACTTC. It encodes CASSEKETQYF.

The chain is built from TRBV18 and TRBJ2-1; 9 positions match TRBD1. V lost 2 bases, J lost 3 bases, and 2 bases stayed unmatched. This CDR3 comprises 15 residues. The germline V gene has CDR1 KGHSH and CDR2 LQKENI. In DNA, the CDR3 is TGTGCCAGCTCACCAAAGGGACAGGGCTACAATGAGCAGTTCTTC. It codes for CASSPKGQGYNEQFF.

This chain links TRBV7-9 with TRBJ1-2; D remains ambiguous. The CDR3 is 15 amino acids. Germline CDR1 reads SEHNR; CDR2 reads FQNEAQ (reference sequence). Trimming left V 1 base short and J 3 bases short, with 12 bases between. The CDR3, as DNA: TGTGCCAGCAGCTTAGTCGGGGATATCGACTATGGCTACACCTTC. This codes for CASSLVGDIDYGYTF.

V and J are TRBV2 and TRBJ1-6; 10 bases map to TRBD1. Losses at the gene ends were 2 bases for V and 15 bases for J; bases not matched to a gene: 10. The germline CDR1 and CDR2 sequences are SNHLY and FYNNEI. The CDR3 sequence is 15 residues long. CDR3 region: CASSEYGTGERHLHF. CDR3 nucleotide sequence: TGTGCCAGCAGTGAATACGGGACAGGGGAAAGGCACCTCCACTTT. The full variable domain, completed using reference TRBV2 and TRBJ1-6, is EPEVTQTPSHQVTQMGQEVILRCVPISNHLYFYWYRQILGQKVEFLVSFYNNEISEKSEIFDDQFSVERPDGSNFTLKIRSTKLEDSAMYFCASSEYGTGERHLHFGNGTRLTVT.

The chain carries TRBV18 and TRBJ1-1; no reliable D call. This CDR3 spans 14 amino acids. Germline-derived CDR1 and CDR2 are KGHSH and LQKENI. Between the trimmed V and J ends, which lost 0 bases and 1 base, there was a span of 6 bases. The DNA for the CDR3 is TGTGCCAGCTCACCACCGTCAGCGAACACTGAAGCTTTCTTT. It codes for CASSPPSANTEAFF.

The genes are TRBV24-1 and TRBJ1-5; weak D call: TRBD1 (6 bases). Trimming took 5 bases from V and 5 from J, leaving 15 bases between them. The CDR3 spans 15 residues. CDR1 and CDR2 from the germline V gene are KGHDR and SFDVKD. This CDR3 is CATSGGQGMDQPQHF. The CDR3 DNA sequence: TGTGCCACCAGTGGCGGTCAGGGGATGGATCAGCCCCAGCATTTT.

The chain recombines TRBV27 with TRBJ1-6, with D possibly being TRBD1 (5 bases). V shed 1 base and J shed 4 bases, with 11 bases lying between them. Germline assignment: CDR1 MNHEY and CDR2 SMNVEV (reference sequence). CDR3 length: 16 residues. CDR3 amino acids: CASSLLTAQYNSPLHF. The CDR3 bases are TGTGCCAGCAGTTTATTGACAGCTCAGTATAATTCACCCCTCCACTTT.

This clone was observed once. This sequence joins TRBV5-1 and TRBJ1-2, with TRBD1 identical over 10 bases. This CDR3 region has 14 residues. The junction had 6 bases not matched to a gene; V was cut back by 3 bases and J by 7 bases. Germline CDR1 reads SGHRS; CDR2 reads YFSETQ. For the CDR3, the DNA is TGCGCCAGCAGCTCGGGACAGGGGATTACTGGCTACACCTTC. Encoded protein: CASSSGQGITGYTF. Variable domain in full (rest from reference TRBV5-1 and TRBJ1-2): KAGVTQTPRYLIKTRGQQVTLSCSPISGHRSVSWYQQTPGQGLQFLFEYFSETQRNKGNFPGRFSGRQFSNSRSEMNVSTLELGDSALYLCASSSGQGITGYTFGSGTRLTVV.

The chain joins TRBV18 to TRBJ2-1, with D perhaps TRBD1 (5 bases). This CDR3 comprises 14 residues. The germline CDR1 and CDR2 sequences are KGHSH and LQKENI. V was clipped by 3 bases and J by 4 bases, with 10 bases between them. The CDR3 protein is CASSPTRQYNEQFF. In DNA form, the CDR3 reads TGTGCCAGCTCACCTACGAGACAGTACAATGAGCAGTTCTTC.

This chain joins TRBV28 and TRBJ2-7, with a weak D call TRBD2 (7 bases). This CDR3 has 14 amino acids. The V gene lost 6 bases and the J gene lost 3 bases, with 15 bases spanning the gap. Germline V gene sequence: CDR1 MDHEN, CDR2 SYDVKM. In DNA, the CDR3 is TGTGCCAGCAGGCCCACGGGGGGCCGCTACGAGCAGTACTTC. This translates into CASRPTGGRYEQYF.

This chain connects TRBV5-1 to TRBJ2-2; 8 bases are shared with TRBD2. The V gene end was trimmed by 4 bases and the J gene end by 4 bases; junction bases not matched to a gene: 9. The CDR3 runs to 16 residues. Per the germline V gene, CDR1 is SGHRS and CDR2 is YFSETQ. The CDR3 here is CASSPLAGKGTGELFF. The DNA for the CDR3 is TGCGCCAGCAGCCCTTTAGCGGGAAAGGGCACCGGGGAGCTGTTTTTT.

The DNA of the CDR3 is TGTGCCAGCAGCGTAGGTCCGACTAATGAAAAACTGTTTTTT. It is translated as CASSVGPTNEKLFF. The chain carries TRBV9 and TRBJ1-4; D remains unclear. CDR3 size: 14 residues. Germline assignment: CDR1 SGDLS and CDR2 YYNGEE. The V gene lost 0 bases and the J gene lost 2 bases, with 5 bases spanning the gap. Looking up the rest from reference TRBV9 and TRBJ1-4 gives the full variable domain: DSGVTQTPKHLITATGQRVTLRCSPRSGDLSVYWYQQSLDQGLQFLIQYYNGEERAKGNILERFSAQQFPDLHSELNLSSLELGDSALYFCASSVGPTNEKLFFGSGTQLSVL.

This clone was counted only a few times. Written as DNA, the CDR3 is TGCGCCAGCAGCTTAATGGGCGGCCAGCCCCAGCATTTT. Translation: CASSLMGGQPQHF. The chain has TRBV5-1 and TRBJ1-5; D unclear. This CDR3 has 13 residues. Between the trimmed V and J ends, which lost 2 bases and 7 bases, there was a span of 10 bases. Germline V gene data show CDR1 as SGHRS and CDR2 as YFSETQ.